A selection of T cell receptor beta chains follows, all from one sample in a study of CD8 T cells in ankylosing spondylitis. In TCRdb, the 5' RACE reads were re-called with MiXCR into one record per CDR3 protein. Here the sample spans 85,000 to 90,000 distinct CDR3 sequences, around 25% being singletons. The sample was blood, either unsorted or a sorted T cell fraction (not recorded which). All receptors derive from a male donor with ankylosing spondylitis or in good health (not recorded which). Each CDR3 is given with its conserved first and last residue. D genes are given only for firm matches. Only part of the rows carry a size: once, few, many, or a class if the clone is expanded.

clone_size d_call j_call v_call cdr3_aa cdr3_nt
. . TRBJ1-6 TRBV2 CASSEWIGRGNSPLHF TGTGCCAGCAGTGAATGGATCGGAAGAGGGAATTCACCCCTCCACTTT
. . TRBJ2-1 TRBV20-1 CSAYPQFLGVHNEQFF TGCAGTGCTTACCCCCAATTCTTGGGGGTTCACAATGAGCAGTTCTTC
. TRBD2 TRBJ2-3 TRBV20-1 CSARDSIRLAGYADTQYF TGCAGTGCTAGAGATAGTATACGACTAGCGGGCTACGCAGATACGCAGTATTTT
few . TRBJ2-2 TRBV7-3 CASSLSSSGGYVKAGELFF TGTGCCAGCAGCTTATCTTCGTCGGGGGGCTATGTGAAAGCCGGGGAGCTGTTTTTT
. . TRBJ1-5 TRBV6-1 CASSGLPNQPQHF TGTGCCAGCAGCGGGCTCCCCAATCAGCCCCAGCATTTT
few . TRBJ2-7 TRBV5-1 CASRPLEIPTYEQYF TGCGCCAGCAGACCCCTGGAGATTCCGACCTACGAGCAGTACTTC
few TRBD1 TRBJ2-1 TRBV7-2 CASSPPQGEEQFF TGTGCCAGCAGCCCCCCACAGGGGGAAGAGCAGTTCTTC
. TRBD1 TRBJ2-1 TRBV12-3/TRBV12-4 CASSPGTGSYLF TGTGCCAGCAGCCCGGGGACAGGCTCTTACTTATTC
few . TRBJ1-5 TRBV3-1 CASSQDVRNQPQHF TGTGCCAGCAGCCAAGACGTAAGAAATCAGCCCCAGCATTTT
few . TRBJ2-6 TRBV5-1 CASSLGGAEGANVLTF TGCGCCAGCAGCTTGGGGGGGGCGGAAGGGGCCAACGTCCTGACTTTC
. . TRBJ1-1 TRBV4-2 CASSQGSPAFF TGTGCCAGCAGCCAAGGATCACCGGCTTTCTTT
. . TRBJ1-1 TRBV7-2 CASSFTVTNTEAFF TGTGCCAGCAGCTTTACAGTCACGAACACTGAAGCTTTCTTT
. . TRBJ2-5 TRBV12-3/TRBV12-4 CASSSPTDLQETQYF TGTGCCAGCAGTTCACCGACAGATCTTCAAGAGACCCAGTACTTC
. . TRBJ2-1 TRBV7-2 CASTSVRGSYNEQFF TGTGCCAGCACCTCGGTTCGGGGCTCCTACAATGAGCAGTTCTTC
few TRBD1 TRBJ2-7 TRBV7-8 CASSQTRQGAYEQYF TGTGCCAGCAGCCAAACGAGGCAGGGGGCCTACGAGCAGTACTTC
. TRBD1 TRBJ1-3 TRBV5-1 CASSLEPRGRLLSGNTIYF TGCGCCAGCAGCTTGGAGCCGAGGGGGCGGTTGCTGTCTGGAAACACCATATATTTT
few TRBD1 TRBJ2-7 TRBV20-1 CSAQTQGYEQYF TGCAGTGCTCAAACACAGGGGTACGAGCAGTACTTC
. . TRBJ1-1 TRBV19 CASKSQGMNTEAFF TGTGCCAGTAAGTCGCAGGGAATGAACACTGAAGCTTTCTTT
few TRBD2 TRBJ2-7 TRBV2 CASKEGLVGEQYF TGTGCCAGCAAAGAGGGACTAGTTGGCGAGCAGTACTTC
. . TRBJ2-7 TRBV12-3/TRBV12-4 CASTLTRFYEQYF TGTGCCAGCACCCTAACTAGATTCTACGAGCAGTACTTC
. . TRBJ2-3 TRBV20-1 CSLVLVGSDTQYF TGCAGTTTAGTCCTAGTTGGTTCAGATACGCAGTATTTT
many . TRBJ1-5 TRBV12-3/TRBV12-4 CASSFNGISNQPQHF TGTGCCAGCAGTTTCAACGGTATTAGCAATCAGCCCCAGCATTTT
. TRBD1 TRBJ2-2 TRBV12-3/TRBV12-4 CASRRTGETGELFF TGTGCCAGCAGAAGGACAGGGGAGACCGGGGAGCTGTTTTTT
. TRBD2 TRBJ2-3 TRBV5-4 CASSLSPLAGGYSTDTQYF TGTGCCAGCAGCTTGTCCCCGCTAGCGGGGGGCTATAGCACAGATACGCAGTATTTT
. . TRBJ2-1 TRBV20-1 CSARDRAAASSYNEQFF TGCAGTGCTAGAGATAGGGCGGCGGCCAGCTCCTACAATGAGCAGTTCTTC
. . TRBJ2-7 TRBV15 CATSRDRSYEQYF TGTGCCACCAGCAGGGACCGTTCCTACGAGCAGTACTTC
. . TRBJ1-5 TRBV5-1 CASSLDGQPQHF TGCGCCAGCAGCTTGGATGGTCAGCCCCAGCATTTT